The sequence of this T cell receptor beta chain was determined in a study of cytomegalovirus exposure and HLA in healthy donors. Across the whole study: An earlier analysis found some 100 million unique TCR beta sequences from approximately 190 million T cells.

Donors in the study were healthy people who gave bone marrow. Whole-study results and caveats: Researchers catalogued some 160 TCR beta chains as cytomegalovirus-associated. Presence/absence results assume similar sequencing depth per donor, which may not hold.

Trimming stripped 2 bases from V and 7 bases from J, with 18 bases between. The CDR3 has 15 amino acids. Germline-derived CDR1 and CDR2 are SGHNT and YYREEE (reference sequence). In the case of this clone: Its target is not known.

Primers: 60 Vbeta forward and 13 Jbeta reverse. TCRdb keeps only in-frame clones here, not all; method: immunoSEQ multiplex PCR. Here the sample spans under 70,000 clones, about 70% being singletons. This TCR came from a woman under 40 in good health and CMV-seronegative. The chain joins TRBV5-4 to TRBJ1-2; D is uncertain. Sequenced material: PBMCs. The CDR3 reads CASSFPGEGNLGYTF. In DNA, the CDR3 is TGTGCCAGCAGCTTCCCCGGGGAGGGCAATCTTGGCTACACCTTC.